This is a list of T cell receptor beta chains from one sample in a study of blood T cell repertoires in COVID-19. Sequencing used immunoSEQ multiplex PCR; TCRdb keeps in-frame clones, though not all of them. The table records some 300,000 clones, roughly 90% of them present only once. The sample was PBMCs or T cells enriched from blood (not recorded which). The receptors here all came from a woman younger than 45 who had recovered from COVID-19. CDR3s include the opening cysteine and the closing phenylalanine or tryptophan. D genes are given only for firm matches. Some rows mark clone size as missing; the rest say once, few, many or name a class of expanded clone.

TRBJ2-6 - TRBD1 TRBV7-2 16 CASSVGQGVGRNVLTF
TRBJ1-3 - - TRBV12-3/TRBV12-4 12 CASSFAGNTIYF
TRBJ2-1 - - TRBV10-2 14 CASSDLTMNNEQFF
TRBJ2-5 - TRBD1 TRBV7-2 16 CASSPGQGSSQETQYF
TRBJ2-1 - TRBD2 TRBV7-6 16 CASSRLAGDTYNEQFF
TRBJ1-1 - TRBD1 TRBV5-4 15 CASSLYGTGVTEAFF
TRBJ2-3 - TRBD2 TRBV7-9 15 CASRLAGGPSDTQYF
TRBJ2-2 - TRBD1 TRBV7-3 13 CATAGTGIGELFF
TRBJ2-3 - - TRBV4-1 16 CASSQTGPGGADTQYF
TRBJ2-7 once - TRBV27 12 CASSLEGDEQYF
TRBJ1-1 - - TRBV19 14 CASSTRGLLTEAFF
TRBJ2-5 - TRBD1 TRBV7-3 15 CASSLTRDSLETQYF
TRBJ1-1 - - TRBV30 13 CASTTGGNTEAFF
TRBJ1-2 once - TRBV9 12 CASSEIGGGYTF
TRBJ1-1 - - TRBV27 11 CATSGGTEAFF
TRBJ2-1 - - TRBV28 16 CASSFTDRFSYNEQFF
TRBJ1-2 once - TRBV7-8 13 CASSLAAGVGYTF
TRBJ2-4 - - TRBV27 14 CASSYQGLKNIQYF
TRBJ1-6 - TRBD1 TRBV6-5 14 CASRGTVTPSPLHF
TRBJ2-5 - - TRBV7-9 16 CASSLFGESTQETQYF
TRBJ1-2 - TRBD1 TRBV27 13 CASRGTVLYGYTF
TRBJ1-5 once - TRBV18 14 CASSPTGWDQPQHF
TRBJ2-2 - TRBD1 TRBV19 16 CASSIVGQGRPGELFF
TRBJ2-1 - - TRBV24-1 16 CATSAPYSGDYNEQFF
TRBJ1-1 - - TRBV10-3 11 CAISDFSEAFF
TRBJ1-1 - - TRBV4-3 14 CASSQGRGNTEAFF
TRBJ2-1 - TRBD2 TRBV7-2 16 CASSWTSGGASDEQFF
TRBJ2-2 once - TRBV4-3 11 CGLSLVGELFF
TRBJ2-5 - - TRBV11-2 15 CASSRSAGLGETQYF
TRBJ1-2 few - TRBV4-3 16 CASSQLSSSGHDGYTF
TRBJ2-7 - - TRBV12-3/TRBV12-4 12 CASSNRFYEQYF
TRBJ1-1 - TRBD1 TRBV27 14 CASSFTGGNTEAFF
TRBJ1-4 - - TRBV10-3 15 CAISLQFTTNEKLFF
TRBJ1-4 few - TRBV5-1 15 CASSLAGSSEEKLFF
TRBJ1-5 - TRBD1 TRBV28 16 CASIPIAGTGDQPQHF
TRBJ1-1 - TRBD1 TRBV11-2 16 CASSSPAGTGVTEAFF
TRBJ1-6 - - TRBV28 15 CASRDGQPYNSPLHF
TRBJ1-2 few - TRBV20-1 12 CSASDRIYGYTF
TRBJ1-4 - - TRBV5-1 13 CASRGGSNEKLFF
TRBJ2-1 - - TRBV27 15 CASSLQQGTYNEQFF
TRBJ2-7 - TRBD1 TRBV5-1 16 CASSSKRDSSSYEQYF
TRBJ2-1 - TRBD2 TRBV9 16 CASSPQGTSGRNEQFF
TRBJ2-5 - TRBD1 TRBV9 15 CASSEVDRDQETQYF
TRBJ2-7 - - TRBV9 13 CASSVDSSYEQYF
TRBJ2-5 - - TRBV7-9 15 CASSFPLALQETQYF
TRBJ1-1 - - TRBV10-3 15 CAISETRGGGTEAFF
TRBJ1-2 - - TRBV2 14 CASSDGEFSYGYTF
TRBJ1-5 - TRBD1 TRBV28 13 CASYSGQAVTQHF